These 31 T cell receptor beta chains came from one sample sequenced in a study of PD-1 blockade in classical Hodgkin lymphoma. The protocol was immunoSEQ multiplex PCR, while the TCRdb copy is restricted to in-frame clones and leaves out a portion. This sample yields tens of thousands of clones, of which 80% to 90% are seen a single time; about 15% belongs to the top ten. In every patient, relapse followed autologous stem cell transplantation, while exposure to brentuximab vedotin differed. The input for sequencing was peripheral blood mononuclear cells (PBMCs), taken at baseline. Source of these receptors: a human donor with classical Hodgkin lymphoma.

The rearrangement links TRBV19 to TRBJ1-4; tentative D call: TRBD1 (6 bases). Per germline, CDR1 LNHDA and CDR2 SQIVND (reference sequence). Between the trimmed V and J ends, which lost 3 bases and 8 bases, there was a span of 16 bases. CDR3 length: 15 amino acids. Here the CDR3 DNA reads TGTGCCAGTAGTATTTTCGGGTCAGGGGTCGAAAAACTGTTTTTT. Its protein is CASSIFGSGVEKLFF.

A single count supports this clone. The chain joins TRBV6-4 to TRBJ2-3, with a tentative D call TRBD1 (7 bases). CDR1 and CDR2 (germline): MRHNA, SNTAGT. This CDR3 region has 15 residues. The V gene lost 4 bases and the J gene lost 1 base, with 12 bases spanning the gap. The CDR3 region is CASSGTGGGTDTQYF. The CDR3 DNA reads TGTGCCAGCAGTGGGACAGGAGGGGGCACAGATACGCAGTATTTT.

The chain employs TRBV18 and TRBJ2-7; 10 bases align to TRBD1. J lost 1 base, V lost 3 bases, and 6 bases had no gene match. This CDR3 is built from 16 residues. Germline V gives CDR1 KGHSH, CDR2 LQKENI. CDR3 sequence: CASSPRQGARSYEQYF. The CDR3 DNA is TGTGCCAGCTCACCTAGACAGGGGGCTAGGTCCTACGAGCAGTACTTC.

This clone was observed once. The chain uses TRBV18 and TRBJ1-1, with unresolved D. Germline lookup yields CDR1 KGHSH and CDR2 LQKENI. The CDR3 sequence is 13 residues long. V was shortened by 3 bases and J by 1 base, with 6 bases between the two germline ends. The CDR3 sequence is CASSPIKNTEAFF. In DNA form, the CDR3 reads TGTGCCAGCTCACCTATAAAGAACACTGAAGCTTTCTTT. Based on the CDR3 plus reference TRBV18 and TRBJ1-1, the full variable domain is NAGVMQNPRHLVRRRGQEARLRCSPMKGHSHVYWYRQLPEEGLKFMVYLQKENIIDESGMPKERFSAEFPKEGPSILRIQQVVRGDSAAYFCASSPIKNTEAFFGQGTRLTVV.

The rearrangement uses TRBV7-9 and TRBJ1-6; 9 positions agree with TRBD1. Looked up from germline, CDR1 is SEHNR and CDR2 is FQNEAQ (reference sequence). The CDR3 is 16 amino acids. With 5 bases clipped from V and 4 bases from J, the junction kept 6 bases outside the gene matches. The CDR3 reads CASSQSTGGYNSPLHF. In DNA form, the CDR3 reads TGTGCCAGCAGCCAATCGACAGGGGGATATAATTCACCCCTCCACTTT.

The rearrangement joins TRBV9 to TRBJ1-6, with TRBD1 matching over 9 bases. From germline, CDR1 is SGDLS and CDR2 YYNGEE. The CDR3 has 17 amino acids. Trimming at V came to 3 bases and at J to 8 bases, leaving 12 bases not matched to a gene. This CDR3 reads CASSEAPGTGLYSPLHF. DNA of the CDR3: TGTGCCAGCAGCGAGGCCCCCGGGACAGGGTTGTATTCACCCCTCCACTTT.

CDR3 sequence reads: CASSDGQPYEQYF. The CDR3 region has the DNA TGTGCCAGCAGCGACGGACAGCCCTACGAGCAGTACTTC. The V call is TRBV11-2, the J call TRBJ2-7; D possibly corresponds to TRBD1 (6 bases). V was trimmed by 5 bases and J by 2 bases, leaving 10 bases between them. Germline-derived CDR1 and CDR2 are SGHAT and FQNNGV. CDR3 length: 13 residues.

The gene calls are TRBV6-5 and TRBJ2-3; no reliable D call. There are 16 residues in the CDR3. The germline V gene encodes CDR1 MNHEY and CDR2 SVGAGI. V dropped 2 bases and J dropped 1 base, with 13 bases sitting between them. CDR3 DNA sequence: TGTGCCAGCAGTTACGGGTTGTCTCAGGGCACAGATACGCAGTATTTT. Translating gives CASSYGLSQGTDTQYF.

The rearrangement uses TRBV30 and TRBJ2-5, with D hard to call. The germline V and J ends were trimmed by 0 bases and 0 bases, with 5 bases remaining between them. CDR1 GTSNPN and CDR2 SVGIG come from the germline V gene (reference sequence). This CDR3 has 13 amino acids. In DNA form, the CDR3 reads TGTGCCTGGAGTGTCCACAACCAAGAGACCCAGTACTTC. Its translation: CAWSVHNQETQYF.

The chain joins TRBV18 to TRBJ2-7, with D possibly being TRBD2 (6 bases). V lost 3 bases and J lost 7, with 10 bases in between. Per the germline V gene, CDR1 is KGHSH and CDR2 is LQKENI. This CDR3 has 12 amino acids. The CDR3, as DNA: TGTGCCAGCTCACCCCCGGAGGGAGAGCAGTACTTC. Translation: CASSPPEGEQYF.

V gene TRBV29-1 combines with J gene TRBJ2-7; the D gene is possibly TRBD1 (6 bases). The CDR3 has 12 residues. V was shortened by 6 bases and J by 5 bases, with 14 bases between the two germline ends. CDR1 and CDR2 from the germline V gene are SQVTM and ANQGSEA. CDR3 coding DNA: TGCAGCGTATCCCTAACAGGGAACGAGCAGTACTTC. This encodes CSVSLTGNEQYF.

The chain recombines TRBV6-5 with TRBJ2-3, with D unclear. CDR1 is MNHEY, CDR2 SVGAGI, per germline. Trimming removed 8 bases from V and 1 base from J, with 13 bases in between. The CDR3 has 14 residues. CDR3 sequence: CASGIRVGTDTQYF. The CDR3 nucleotides are TGTGCCAGCGGGATTAGGGTCGGCACAGATACGCAGTATTTT.

The chain joins TRBV5-1 to TRBJ2-1; D is uncertain. The CDR3 totals 16 residues. Germline CDR1 reads SGHRS; CDR2 reads YFSETQ. Between the trimmed V and J ends, which lost 1 base and 2 bases, there was a span of 13 bases. The CDR3 is CASSLSEHTTYNEQFF. The CDR3, as DNA: TGCGCCAGCAGCTTGTCGGAGCACACCACCTACAATGAGCAGTTCTTC. The complete variable domain, with remaining parts taken from reference TRBV5-1 and TRBJ2-1, reads KAGVTQTPRYLIKTRGQQVTLSCSPISGHRSVSWYQQTPGQGLQFLFEYFSETQRNKGNFPGRFSGRQFSNSRSEMNVSTLELGDSALYLCASSLSEHTTYNEQFFGPGTRLTVL.

A single count supports this clone. The rearrangement joins TRBV15 to TRBJ2-2, with 8 bases lining up with TRBD1. V lost 5 bases to trimming and J lost 7 bases; unmatched junction nucleotides: 9. Germline-derived CDR1 and CDR2 are LNHNV and YYDKDF (reference sequence). The CDR3 has 15 residues. Written as DNA, the CDR3 is TGTGCCACCAGCTCGGGACAGGAGATGATCGGGGAGCTGTTTTTT. Its protein product is CATSSGQEMIGELFF.

The chain uses TRBV6-5 and TRBJ2-7; TRBD2 matches 7 bases. CDR1 is MNHEY and CDR2 is SVGAGI in the germline V gene. The CDR3 loop spans 15 amino acids. Losses at the gene ends were 5 bases for V and 2 bases for J; bases not matched to a gene: 9. The CDR3 sequence is CASSAPSGETYEQYF. Written as DNA, the CDR3 is TGTGCCAGCAGTGCACCCAGCGGGGAAACCTACGAGCAGTACTTC.

The rearrangement links TRBV7-9 to TRBJ2-5; a weak D match, TRBD1 (6 bases). Trimming removed 2 bases from V and 4 bases from J, with 20 bases in between. This CDR3 is built from 17 residues. Germline CDR1 and CDR2: SEHNR and FQNEAQ (reference sequence). The CDR3 nucleotides read TGTGCCAGCAGCTTATTCTGGGTAGACAGGTTAGGAGAGACCCAGTACTTC. Its protein is CASSLFWVDRLGETQYF. The complete variable domain, with remaining parts taken from reference TRBV7-9 and TRBJ2-5, reads DTGVSQNPRHKITKRGQNVTFRCDPISEHNRLYWYRQTLGQGPEFLTYFQNEAQLEKSRLLSDRFSAERPKGSFSTLEIQRTEQGDSAMYLCASSLFWVDRLGETQYFGPGTRLLVL.

This chain links TRBV7-9 with TRBJ1-6, with D unclear. Trimming shortened V by 5 bases and J by 0 bases, and 14 bases separated the two germline ends. The CDR3 covers 17 residues. CDR1 is SEHNR, CDR2 FQNEAQ, per germline (reference sequence). CDR3 sequence (DNA): TGTGCCAGCAGCCGACCCATTCCGAGCTCCTATAATTCACCCCTCCACTTT. It codes for CASSRPIPSSYNSPLHF.

The CDR3 DNA sequence: TGTGCCAGCAGCTTTAGCCCAGGAAAAACAGGCGGTGGCTACGAGCAGTACTTC. It codes for CASSFSPGKTGGGYEQYF. The chain has TRBV5-4 and TRBJ2-7, with D maybe TRBD1 (5 bases). Germline CDR1 is SGHNT and CDR2 is YYREEE (reference sequence). The CDR3 is 18 residues long. Trimming pared 2 bases from V and 3 bases from J, leaving 24 bases between.

The chain links TRBV6-5 to TRBJ2-6; the D gene is possibly TRBD1 (6 bases). The CDR3 has 15 amino acids. Germline CDR1 reads MNHEY; CDR2 reads SVGAGI. Trimming shortened V by 6 bases and J by 4 bases, and 13 bases separated the two germline ends. In nucleotides, the CDR3 is TGTGCCAGCAGACTTACAGGGACCGGGGCCAACGTCCTGACTTTC. It specifies CASRLTGTGANVLTF.

The chain carries TRBV9 and TRBJ2-1; 14 nucleotides match TRBD2. The CDR3 sequence is 21 residues long. Looked up from germline, CDR1 is SGDLS and CDR2 is YYNGEE. J was trimmed by 0 bases and V by 1 base; bases with no gene match: 12. The CDR3 DNA is TGTGCCAGCAGCGTATTGGGAGTCAGGACTAGCGGGGGGAGCTCCTACAATGAGCAGTTCTTC. Residues: CASSVLGVRTSGGSSYNEQFF. Looking up the rest from reference TRBV9 and TRBJ2-1 gives the full variable domain: DSGVTQTPKHLITATGQRVTLRCSPRSGDLSVYWYQQSLDQGLQFLIQYYNGEERAKGNILERFSAQQFPDLHSELNLSSLELGDSALYFCASSVLGVRTSGGSSYNEQFFGPGTRLTVL.

For this clone: One junction end disagrees with the germline gene, perhaps due to a read error. This rearrangement joins TRBV7-7 to TRBJ1-5, with D possibly TRBD1 on 5 matching bases. This CDR3 has 19 residues. CDR1 SSHAT and CDR2 FNYEAQ come from the germline V gene (reference sequence). The CDR3 nucleotides read TGTGCTAGCAGCTTGCCCCCGGGACCCTACTTTTGGAGCAATCAGCCCCAGCATTTT. This codes for CASSLPPGPYFWSNQPQHF.

The chain joins TRBV4-2 to TRBJ2-7, with D tentatively TRBD2 (6 bases). Per germline, CDR1 LGHNA and CDR2 YNFKEQ. The V and J ends lost 4 bases and 3 bases respectively, with 25 bases between them. The CDR3 extends over 18 amino acids. DNA of the CDR3: TGTGCCAGCAGCCCCTTGTGGGGGGAGCGGCGAGGCTACTACGAGCAGTACTTC. This codes for CASSPLWGERRGYYEQYF.

The sample holds one count of this clone. The V and J genes are TRBV4-1 and TRBJ2-2, with TRBD2 as a possible D gene (6 bases). The CDR3 totals 14 residues. V was cut by 2 bases and J by 6 bases, with 10 bases left in between. From germline, CDR1 is MGHRA and CDR2 YSYEKL. The CDR3, as DNA: TGCGCCAGCAGCCAAATAGGAGGGTCCGGGGAGCTGTTTTTT. It encodes CASSQIGGSGELFF.

J is TRBJ2-7 and V is TRBV4-1; D possibly matches TRBD1 or TRBD2 (5 bases each). The CDR3 totals 15 residues. Per the germline V gene, CDR1 is MGHRA and CDR2 is YSYEKL. Trimming removed 2 bases at V and 2 bases at J, with 13 bases between. CDR3 DNA: TGCGCCAGCAGCCAATCGGGACCGATGACCTACGAGCAGTACTTC. Translated: CASSQSGPMTYEQYF.

The gene calls are TRBV6-1 and TRBJ1-2; D possibly corresponds to TRBD1 (6 bases). V lost 1 base and J lost 7, with 13 bases in between. The CDR3 extends over 14 amino acids. Germline assignment: CDR1 MNHNS and CDR2 SASEGT. The CDR3 region has the DNA TGTGCCAGCAGTGAAGTTCGGGGGGCAGGTGGCTACACCTTC. Protein: CASSEVRGAGGYTF.

The chain recombines TRBV5-6 with TRBJ2-7, with TRBD1 identical over 11 bases. Unmatched junction bases numbered 5, after V lost 3 bases and J lost 6 bases. Looked up from germline, CDR1 is SGHDT and CDR2 is YYEEEE. The CDR3 has 14 residues. CDR3 nucleotides: TGTGCCAGCAGCTCCGGGACAGGGGGATTCGAGCAGTACTTC. Protein: CASSSGTGGFEQYF.

The CDR3 reads CTSSQEGREDEQYF. The DNA for the CDR3 is TGCACCAGCAGCCAAGAGGGCAGGGAAGACGAGCAGTACTTC. This sequence joins TRBV1 and TRBJ2-5; the table calls TRBD1, which could not be checked here. The better agreement between TRBJ2-7 and the DNA end casts doubt on the J call. TRBV1 is a pseudogene segment. The CDR3 contains 14 residues.

The chain recombines TRBV5-1 with TRBJ2-7, with D maybe TRBD1 (7 bases). Between the trimmed V and J ends, which lost 4 bases and 1 base, there was a span of 21 bases. This CDR3 is built from 17 residues. Per germline, CDR1 SGHRS and CDR2 YFSETQ. The CDR3 nucleotides read TGCGCCAGCAGCGGGGGACAGCGGGTCGGGGTTTCCTACGAGCAGTACTTC. Translation gives CASSGGQRVGVSYEQYF.

The V and J genes are TRBV21-1 and TRBJ2-5; the D segment call TRBD2 is taken from the table without a DNA check. TRBV21-1 is termed a pseudogene. CDR3 length: 14 amino acids. This CDR3 reads CASSKESNGETQYF. The CDR3 coding sequence is TGTGCCAGCAGCAAGGAGAGCAACGGGGAGACCCAGTACTTC.

The table lists this clone with a count of one. The chain is built from TRBV27 and TRBJ1-6; possibly TRBD1 for D (5 bases). Trimming stripped 5 bases from V and 12 bases from J, with 17 bases between. CDR1 and CDR2 from the germline V gene are MNHEY and SMNVEV (reference sequence). CDR3 length equals 14 residues. This chain's CDR3 is CASSGYGFQGPLHF. The CDR3 DNA reads as TGTGCCAGCAGTGGGTATGGTTTCCAGGGACCCCTCCACTTT.

The rearrangement joins TRBV5-4 to TRBJ1-2; TRBD1 matches at 7 bases. CDR3 length equals 14 residues. The V gene end was trimmed by 4 bases and the J gene end by 4 bases; junction bases not matched to a gene: 7. CDR1 and CDR2 (germline): SGHNT, YYREEE (reference sequence). The CDR3 DNA reads as TGTGCCAGCAGCCTCGAGACAGGGAGCTATGGCTACACCTTC. The encoded protein is CASSLETGSYGYTF.